This T cell receptor beta chain comes out of a study of chemoradiotherapy in HPV16-positive cancers. Repertoires were generated with immunoSEQ multiplex PCR, while TCRdb's copy carries only in-frame clones and drops some. The sample gives 12,000 or so clones, approximately 88% of which show up once; around 2.4% is in the top ten. Per the germline V gene, CDR1 is SNHLY and CDR2 is FYNNEI. V lost 2 bases and J lost 5, with 19 bases in between. The CDR3 spans 17 residues. This clone was observed a single time. The chain recombines TRBV2 with TRBJ2-1; the D gene could be TRBD1 or TRBD2 (6 bases each). Specimen: blood, collected from a patient who underwent chemoradiotherapy. The TCR was taken from a human donor with HPV-associated anogenital cancer. The CDR3 is CASSEYPGAERDNEQFF. The CDR3 nucleotides are TGTGCCAGCAGTGAATACCCGGGGGCCGAACGTGACAATGAGCAGTTCTTC.